One T cell receptor beta chain is described in this entry. Study members were between 18 and 89 years old and lived in some 26 US regions. Resolution of symptoms, clearance, or two negative PCRs was present in recovered Cohort 3 donors. Clones were read by immunoSEQ multiplex PCR, and TCRdb kept only the in-frame ones, dropping some. This table has a few hundred thousand clones, approximately 83% appearing once. The sample comes from a study of blood T cell repertoires in COVID-19. On the study more broadly: From T cells, B-cell-depleted T cells, or PBMCs came the material, which was cDNA or gDNA.

Losses at the gene ends were 3 bases for V and 11 bases for J; bases not matched to a gene: 16. The CDR3 runs 17 residues. Germline V gene data show CDR1 as MDHEN and CDR2 as SYDVKM. This receptor was taken from a woman aged 55-70 years who had recovered from COVID-19. The rearrangement joins TRBV28 to TRBJ1-4; 9 bases line up with TRBD1. Sequencing was carried out using PBMCs or T cells enriched from blood (not recorded which). For the CDR3, the DNA is TGTGCCAGCAGTTTTATGGGACAGGGTGGGATAAAGGGGAAACTGTTTTTT. Protein sequence: CASSFMGQGGIKGKLFF.